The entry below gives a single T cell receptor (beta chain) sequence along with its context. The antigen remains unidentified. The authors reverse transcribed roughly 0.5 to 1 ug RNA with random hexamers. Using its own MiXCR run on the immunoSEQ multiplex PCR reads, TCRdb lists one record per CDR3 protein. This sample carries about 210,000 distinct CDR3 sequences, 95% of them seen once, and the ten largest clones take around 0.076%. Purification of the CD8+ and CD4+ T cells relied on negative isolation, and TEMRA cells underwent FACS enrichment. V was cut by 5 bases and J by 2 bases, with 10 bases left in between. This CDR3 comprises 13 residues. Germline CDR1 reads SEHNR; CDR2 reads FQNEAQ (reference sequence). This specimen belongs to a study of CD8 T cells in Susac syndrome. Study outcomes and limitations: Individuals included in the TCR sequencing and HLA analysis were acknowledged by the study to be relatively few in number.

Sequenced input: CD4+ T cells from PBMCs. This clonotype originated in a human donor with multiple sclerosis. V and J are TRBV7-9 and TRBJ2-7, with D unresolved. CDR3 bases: TGTGCCAGCAGCCCCCGGGCCGCCTACGAGCAGTACTTC. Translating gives CASSPRAAYEQYF.